The clone carrying this T cell receptor (beta chain) was observed at least ten times. The data belong to a study of neurological immune-mediated disorders. Time point described: technical triplicate 2. TCRdb re-called the 5' RACE reads through MiXCR, storing one row per CDR3 protein. The profile shows about 55,000 distinct CDR3 sequences, nearly 25% of them singletons. The origin of this receptor is a man in his fifties or sixties with HTLV-1-associated myelopathy (HAM/TSP). The sequencing sample was made of PBMCs.

CDR3 in DNA: TGTGCCAGCAGTTTAGTGACAGGGGGCAACTATGGCTACACCTTC. Its translation is CASSLVTGGNYGYTF. V gene TRBV5-6 combines with J gene TRBJ1-2; 10 bases align to TRBD1. CDR3 length equals 15 residues. CDR1 and CDR2 from the germline V gene are SGHDT and YYEEEE. V shed 5 bases, J shed 2 bases, and the junction held 6 bases outside the gene matches.